Below, 20 T cell receptor beta chains from the same sample are listed, as sequenced in a study of T cells after yellow fever vaccination. Each CDR3 protein is one row after TCRdb ran MiXCR on the 5' RACE reads. The sample has 250,000 or so distinct CDR3 sequences, 6.9% seen once. The source material was CD4+ T cells sorted from PBMCs, sampled 15 days after the yellow fever booster vaccination. The source is a man aged 30 to 45 who received the YFV17D yellow fever vaccine.

This clonotype has at least ten counts. The chain recombines TRBV20-1 with TRBJ1-1, with 7 positions matching TRBD1. Germline assignment: CDR1 DFQATT and CDR2 SNEGSKA (reference sequence). The CDR3 runs 14 residues. Trimming cost V 5 bases and J 5 bases; bases outside gene matches: 11. The CDR3 here is CSAREGTANTEAFF. The CDR3 nucleotides are TGCAGTGCTCGTGAGGGGACAGCGAATACTGAAGCTTTCTTT.

This clonotype was seen repeatedly, ten times or more. V and J are TRBV4-3 and TRBJ2-5, with D uncertain. The CDR3 is 13 residues long. V was trimmed by 3 bases and J by 0 bases, leaving 5 bases between them. Per the germline V gene, CDR1 is LGHNA and CDR2 is YSLEER. The CDR3 reads CASSQAHQETQYF. DNA of the CDR3: TGCGCCAGCAGCCAGGCACACCAAGAGACCCAGTACTTC.

This clonotype occurred many times. The J gene is TRBJ2-1, the V gene TRBV7-8, with TRBD2 matching over 8 bases. Germline CDR1 SGHVS, CDR2 FQNEAQ. Trimming removed 4 bases from V and 1 base from J; junction bases left unmatched: 6. The CDR3 runs 16 residues. CDR3 nucleotides: TGTGCCAGCAGCTCATCAGCGGGAGTGTCCTACAATGAGCAGTTCTTC. Amino acid sequence: CASSSSAGVSYNEQFF.

V and J are TRBV5-1 and TRBJ2-3; TRBD2 matches 7 bases. V gave up 3 bases and J gave up 4 bases; unmatched junction bases: 8. Germline V gene data show CDR1 as SGHRS and CDR2 as YFSETQ. CDR3 length equals 15 residues. CDR3 nucleotides: TGCGCCAGCAGCTATGGCGGGAGTCTGGCAGATACGCAGTATTTT. Translated: CASSYGGSLADTQYF.

CDR3 nucleotides: TGCAGTGCTAGAGGACTAGCGGAAACCTACGAGCAGTACTTC. As protein: CSARGLAETYEQYF. This chain connects TRBV20-1 to TRBJ2-7, with 9 bases identical to TRBD2. The J segment lost 2 bases and the V segment lost 1 base, leaving 3 bases of the junction unmatched. The CDR3 extends over 14 amino acids. Germline-derived CDR1 and CDR2 are DFQATT and SNEGSKA (reference sequence).

In this sample, this clonotype turned up many times. The V call is TRBV12-3 or TRBV12-4, the J call TRBJ2-1, with D perhaps TRBD1 (6 bases). The ends were cut back, 6 bases at V and 1 base at J, with 10 bases in the middle. The length of the CDR3 is 14 residues. CDR3 sequence: CASSLRGSYNEQFF. The CDR3 DNA sequence: TGTGCCAGCAGCCTGAGGGGGTCCTACAATGAGCAGTTCTTC.

The sample holds many counts of this clonotype. V and J are TRBV7-6 and TRBJ2-3, with 8 positions matching TRBD2. With 2 bases clipped from V and 3 bases from J, the junction kept 10 bases outside the gene matches. CDR1 and CDR2 (germline): SGHVS, FNYEAQ. The CDR3 contains 17 residues. In nucleotides, the CDR3 is TGTGCCAGCAGCTTAATGGGGTCCGGGAGGGGGACAGATACGCAGTATTTT. It encodes CASSLMGSGRGTDTQYF.

The V and J genes are TRBV3-1 and TRBJ2-7, with 7 positions matching TRBD1. In germline, CDR1 is LGHDT, CDR2 YNNKEL (reference sequence). V shed 3 bases and J 4 bases; nucleotides not matched to a gene: 6. The CDR3 runs to 14 residues. CDR3 amino acids: CASSQGQYMYEQYF. Written as DNA, the CDR3 is TGTGCCAGCAGCCAGGGACAGTACATGTACGAGCAGTACTTC.

Many counts were recorded for this clonotype. V and J are TRBV14 and TRBJ2-1; tentative D call: TRBD2 (5 bases). Trimming took 4 bases from V and 8 from J, leaving 15 bases between them. This CDR3 region has 14 residues. Per the germline V gene, CDR1 is SGHDN and CDR2 is FVKESK. The CDR3 spells CASSPVFPRDEQFF. CDR3 nucleotide sequence: TGTGCCAGCAGCCCAGTTTTCCCGCGGGATGAGCAGTTCTTC.

This clonotype was observed a few times. The chain has TRBV7-8 and TRBJ2-7; TRBD2 matches at 10 bases. This CDR3 is built from 19 residues. Germline CDR1 SGHVS, CDR2 FQNEAQ. V was clipped by 7 bases and J by 0 bases; unmatched bases: 18. The CDR3: CASTPRGGLATRSSYEQYF. The CDR3 DNA reads TGTGCCAGCACCCCCCGTGGGGGACTAGCGACCCGGAGCTCCTACGAGCAGTACTTC.

The chain recombines TRBV12-3 or TRBV12-4 with TRBJ2-7; 7 bases map to TRBD1. V lost 0 bases to trimming and J lost 7 bases; unmatched junction nucleotides: 6. The CDR3 contains 14 residues. This CDR3 reads CASSLASGQYEQYF. The CDR3 nucleotides read TGTGCCAGCAGTTTAGCGTCGGGACAGTATGAGCAGTACTTC.

This clonotype was counted ten times or more. The V and J genes are TRBV5-1 and TRBJ1-1; possible D gene TRBD1, 5 bases. Trimming shortened V by 0 bases and J by 7 bases, and 10 bases separated the two germline ends. CDR1 is SGHRS, CDR2 YFSETQ, per germline. The CDR3 loop spans 13 amino acids. CDR3 sequence reads: CASSLETVGEAFF. In DNA, the CDR3 is TGCGCCAGCAGCTTGGAGACAGTCGGTGAAGCTTTCTTT.

This clonotype was detected many times. This sequence joins TRBV14 and TRBJ1-2; D is unclear. Trimming shortened V by 2 bases and J by 2 bases, and 9 bases separated the two germline ends. In germline, CDR1 is SGHDN, CDR2 FVKESK. CDR3 size: 14 residues. CDR3: CASSQLTRNYGYTF. CDR3 in DNA: TGTGCCAGCAGCCAACTGACGAGAAACTATGGCTACACCTTC. Looking up the rest from reference TRBV14 and TRBJ1-2 gives the full variable domain: EAGVTQFPSHSVIEKGQTVTLRCDPISGHDNLYWYRRVMGKEIKFLLHFVKESKQDESGMPNNRFLAERTGGTYSTLKVQPAELEDSGVYFCASSQLTRNYGYTFGSGTRLTVV.

This clonotype came up a few times. The chain carries TRBV7-9 and TRBJ1-4; 7 positions match TRBD1. This CDR3 is built from 15 residues. From germline, CDR1 is SEHNR and CDR2 FQNEAQ (reference sequence). J gave up 3 bases and V 1 base, and 2 bases lay outside the gene matches. The CDR3: CASSLEGQPNEKLFF. For the CDR3, the DNA is TGTGCCAGCAGCTTAGAGGGACAGCCTAATGAAAAACTGTTTTTT.

Comments on this clonotype: The germline gene is not matched at one end of the junction; a read error may be the cause. The rearrangement links TRBV20-1 to TRBJ2-1; TRBD1 is a possible D gene (5 bases). Germline values: CDR1 DFQATT, CDR2 SNEGSKA (reference sequence). The length of the CDR3 is 17 residues. As DNA, the CDR3 is TGCTGTGCTAGAGTCAGGGCAGGTCTTCGCTCCTACAATGAGCAGTTCTTC. Amino acid sequence: CCARVRAGLRSYNEQFF.

This clonotype was recorded at least ten times. This sequence joins TRBV24-1 and TRBJ2-3, with no clear D. The CDR3 totals 13 residues. From germline, CDR1 is KGHDR and CDR2 SFDVKD. Trimming removed 2 bases at V and 6 bases at J, with 8 bases between. The CDR3 sequence: CATSDSWQDTQYF. CDR3 nucleotide sequence: TGTGCCACCAGTGATTCCTGGCAGGATACGCAGTATTTT.

This clonotype was detected many times. The chain uses TRBV11-1 and TRBJ2-1, with TRBD1 identical over 9 bases. The CDR3 runs to 20 residues. CDR1 and CDR2 (germline): SGHAT, FQDESV (reference sequence). Trimming removed 3 bases from V and 7 bases from J; junction bases left unmatched: 22. The CDR3 nucleotides read TGTGCCAGCAGCTTTAAGACGTCCGGGACAGGGACTCCTATTCGAAATGAGCAGTTCTTC. Translation gives CASSFKTSGTGTPIRNEQFF. The whole variable domain, filled in from reference TRBV11-1 and TRBJ2-1, reads EAEVAQSPRYKITEKSQAVAFWCDPISGHATLYWYRQILGQGPELLVQFQDESVVDDSQLPKDRFSAERLKGVDSTLKIQPAELGDSAMYLCASSFKTSGTGTPIRNEQFFGPGTRLTVL.

This clonotype has more than one count but fewer than ten. This chain links TRBV20-1 with TRBJ2-7; D is perhaps TRBD1 or TRBD2 (5 bases each). The CDR3 loop spans 14 amino acids. Trimming stripped 2 bases from V and 3 bases from J, with 14 bases between. CDR1 DFQATT and CDR2 SNEGSKA come from the germline V gene (reference sequence). DNA of the CDR3: TGCAGTGCTAGAAACCGGGACCTCCGCTACGAGCAGTACTTC. Translated, it gives CSARNRDLRYEQYF.

In this sample, this clonotype turned up a few times. V and J are TRBV4-3 and TRBJ2-7; D remains unclear. CDR3 length equals 13 residues. The V end was cut by 4 bases, the J end by 3 bases, with 10 bases between. CDR1 and CDR2 from the germline V gene are LGHNA and YSLEER. CDR3 loop: CASSLNWDYEQYF. The CDR3 bases are TGCGCCAGCAGCCTGAATTGGGACTACGAGCAGTACTTC.

The chain joins TRBV5-1 to TRBJ1-6, with unresolved D. Germline CDR1 SGHRS, CDR2 YFSETQ. Trimming removed 3 bases at V and 9 bases at J, with 10 bases between. The CDR3 contains 13 residues. CDR3 DNA sequence: TGCGCCAGCAGCTACGTCGAGGGTTCACCCCTCCACTTT. It specifies CASSYVEGSPLHF.